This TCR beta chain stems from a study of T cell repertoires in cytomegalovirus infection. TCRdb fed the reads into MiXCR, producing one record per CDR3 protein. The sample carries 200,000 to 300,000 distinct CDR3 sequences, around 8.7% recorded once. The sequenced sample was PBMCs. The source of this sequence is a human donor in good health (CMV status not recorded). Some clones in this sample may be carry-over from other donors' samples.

The CDR3 sequence is CASSVGGQGAVYEQFF. The DNA of the CDR3 is TGTGCCAGCAGCGTAGGGGGACAGGGGGCTGTGTATGAGCAGTTCTTC. The rearrangement uses TRBV9 and TRBJ2-1; 12 positions agree with TRBD1. Trimming cost V 0 bases and J 8 bases; bases outside gene matches: 6. Per germline, CDR1 SGDLS and CDR2 YYNGEE. The CDR3 is 16 amino acids.